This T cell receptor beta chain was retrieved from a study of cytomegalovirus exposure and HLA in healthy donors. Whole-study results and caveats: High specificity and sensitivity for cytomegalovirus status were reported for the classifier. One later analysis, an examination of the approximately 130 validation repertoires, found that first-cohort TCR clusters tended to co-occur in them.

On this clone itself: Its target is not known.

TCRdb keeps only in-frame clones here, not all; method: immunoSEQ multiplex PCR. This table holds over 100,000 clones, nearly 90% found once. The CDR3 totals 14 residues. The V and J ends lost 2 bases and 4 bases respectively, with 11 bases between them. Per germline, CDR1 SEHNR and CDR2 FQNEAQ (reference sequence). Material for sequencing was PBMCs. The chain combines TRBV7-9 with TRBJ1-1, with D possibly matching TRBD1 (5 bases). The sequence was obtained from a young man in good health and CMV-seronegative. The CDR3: CASSLTRGGTEAFF. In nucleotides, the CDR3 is TGTGCCAGCAGCTTAACCCGGGGGGGCACTGAAGCTTTCTTT.